The rows below give T cell receptor beta chains drawn from one sample of a study of T cells in Graves' hyperthyroidism and ophthalmopathy. TCRdb used MiXCR to reprocess the multiplex PCR reads, holding one entry per CDR3 protein. The sample consists of hundreds of thousands of distinct CDR3 sequences, roughly 14% of them appearing once. The material sequenced was blood. The receptors derive from a woman in her thirties or forties with Graves' ophthalmopathy. Both conserved end residues are part of each CDR3.

V gene: TRBV7-3
CDR3 protein: CASSPDGNYEQYF

V gene: TRBV10-3
CDR3 protein: CAISEDFEGGEQYF

V gene: TRBV7-9
CDR3 protein: CASSPTEAEAFF

V gene: TRBV5-6
CDR3 protein: CASSSQGFDTGELFF

V gene: TRBV4-1
CDR3 protein: CASSQEGGFSNQPQHF

V gene: TRBV10-3
CDR3 protein: CAISEGGAADTQYF

V gene: TRBV4-1
CDR3 protein: CASSQPGTGDEQYF

V gene: TRBV6-1
CDR3 protein: CASSEAVVNTGELFF

V gene: TRBV19
CDR3 protein: CASSIRSGSSETQYF

V gene: TRBV30
CDR3 protein: CAWSVVQRGPYTF

V gene: TRBV27
CDR3 protein: CASSLSLIGELFF

V gene: TRBV12-5
CDR3 protein: CASAGGHDQETQYF

V gene: TRBV27
CDR3 protein: CASAFIGSYEYF

V gene: TRBV28
CDR3 protein: CASSLQGVTYGYTF

V gene: TRBV6-5
CDR3 protein: CASTNYTGTGRYRSPLHF

V gene: TRBV3-1
CDR3 protein: CASSNQAIGKNYGYTF

V gene: TRBV6-2/TRBV6-3
CDR3 protein: CATQRETRNEQFF

V gene: TRBV4-3
CDR3 protein: CASSQARGYEQYF

V gene: TRBV6-5
CDR3 protein: CASSYSRQGARHEQYF

V gene: TRBV20-1
CDR3 protein: CSAPPPRMIRGTPVSIQYF

V gene: TRBV7-9
CDR3 protein: CASSRITTTGNTIYF

V gene: TRBV27
CDR3 protein: CASSLWGSNTEAFF